This T cell receptor beta chain is drawn from a study of PD-L1 blockade in urothelial cancer (dated 2017 in TCRdb). At the level of the whole study: All patients started therapy around 2014 and received atezolizumab 1,200 mg intravenously every 3 weeks. About nine tenths of the roughly 29 patients were identified as males with urothelial cancer of bladder origin, and a prior smoking history was reported by 18 of 29 patients. Patients had an ECOG performance status of 0 or 1 and had received between 0 and 3 prior chemotherapy regimens. Blood samples were analyzed 3 weeks after the start of treatment (second dose) and 6 weeks after the start of treatment. Blood samples yielded a median of around 150,000 T cells and approximately 83,000 unique TCRs, with median clonality 0.080. An exploratory multi-omic analysis was conducted of the somatic, immune and clinical correlates of response to PD-L1 blockade with atezolizumab in urothelial cancer. TCR sequencing covered pretreatment tumor samples and matched, serially collected peripheral blood taken before and after atezolizumab treatment. Durable clinical benefit was defined as progression-free survival longer than 6 months, and TCR features were also tested against progression-free and overall survival. In the same patients who had TCR sequencing, pretreatment tumors also underwent whole exome sequencing and RNA sequencing. Nine patients reached durable clinical benefit, while 20 patients did not. Pretreatment blood TCR-seq was available for around 29 patients, at least one posttreatment blood collection was obtained for 25 or so patients, and tumor TCR-seq was available for 25 or so patients.

A word on this clone: This clone's antigen is unknown. Nothing much larger sits one base from this clone, and base qualities are not available.

Overall study results and their limits: Because the sample size was small (n ≈ 27) and many exploratory analyses were performed, the results are intended to be hypothesis-generating. Among patients with durable benefit, tumor-associated TCR clones showed greater expansion in peripheral blood 3 weeks after treatment started (n of about 21, p = 0.022). A pretreatment peripheral blood TCR clonality below the median was linked to improved progression-free and overall survival.

CDR1 and CDR2 are read off the germline V gene as SGHAT and FQNNGV. Including cysteine and phenylalanine, the CDR3 has 15 amino acids. Just the 45-base CDR3 DNA is kept, in frame starting at base 1. For this chain, trimming is 2 bases at the V end and 1 base at the J end, and the number of junction bases without a gene match is 5. This specimen's time point label, interpreted: pretreatment peripheral blood. The cohort included roughly 30 patients with locally advanced or metastatic urothelial carcinoma who were treated at Memorial Sloan Kettering on a trial protocol. Peripheral blood mononuclear cells were collected pretreatment and during treatment, with between 1 and 8 total time points obtained per patient. The Qiagen DNeasy Blood extraction kit was used to purify genomic DNA from total PBMCs and from tumor samples. Collected pretreatment and during treatment, PBMCs were isolated and stored as previously described.

Each PCR received spiked-in synthetic TCR analog templates so that absolute template abundance could be estimated from read counts. Using the immunoSEQ assay, TCRbeta CDR3 regions were amplified from genomic DNA with bias-controlled V and J gene primers. Sequencing of rearranged TCRbeta segments was done at approximately 20X coverage. As for how the authors treated the data: Clustering was used to correct sequencing errors, and CDR3s were annotated against IMGT to assign V, D and J genes. Out-of-frame and stop-codon sequences were excluded, and only productive TCRbeta rearrangements were used in downstream analyses. Clonality was calculated as one minus the Shannon entropy normalized by the log of the number of unique productive sequences. Fisher's exact test with Benjamini-Hochberg correction, at a threshold of adjusted p below 0.01, was used to find clones that differed between time points or between blood and tumor. TCRdb took this table from immuneACCESS and kept in-frame rearrangements with V and J called. Such tables lack part of the clones; where checked against another copy, unresolved V genes explain under half of the gap, and the rest is unexplained. Clone size and the V and J calls come from that table; the DNA yielded D and trimming. This sample holds tens of thousands of clones; approximately 81% were observed only once. The ten largest make up roughly 14% of the sample.

This sequence was found in a man aged 55 to 70 with urothelial cancer. The sample in question was PBMCs, obtained around atezolizumab (anti-PD-L1) treatment. This chain is built from TRBV11-2 and TRBJ2-7, with TRBD2 identical over 7 junction bases. The DNA sequence reads TGTGCCAGCAGCTTATTTTGGGGGGGTTCCTACGAGCAGTACTTC. Translated, this gives CASSLFWGGSYEQYF.